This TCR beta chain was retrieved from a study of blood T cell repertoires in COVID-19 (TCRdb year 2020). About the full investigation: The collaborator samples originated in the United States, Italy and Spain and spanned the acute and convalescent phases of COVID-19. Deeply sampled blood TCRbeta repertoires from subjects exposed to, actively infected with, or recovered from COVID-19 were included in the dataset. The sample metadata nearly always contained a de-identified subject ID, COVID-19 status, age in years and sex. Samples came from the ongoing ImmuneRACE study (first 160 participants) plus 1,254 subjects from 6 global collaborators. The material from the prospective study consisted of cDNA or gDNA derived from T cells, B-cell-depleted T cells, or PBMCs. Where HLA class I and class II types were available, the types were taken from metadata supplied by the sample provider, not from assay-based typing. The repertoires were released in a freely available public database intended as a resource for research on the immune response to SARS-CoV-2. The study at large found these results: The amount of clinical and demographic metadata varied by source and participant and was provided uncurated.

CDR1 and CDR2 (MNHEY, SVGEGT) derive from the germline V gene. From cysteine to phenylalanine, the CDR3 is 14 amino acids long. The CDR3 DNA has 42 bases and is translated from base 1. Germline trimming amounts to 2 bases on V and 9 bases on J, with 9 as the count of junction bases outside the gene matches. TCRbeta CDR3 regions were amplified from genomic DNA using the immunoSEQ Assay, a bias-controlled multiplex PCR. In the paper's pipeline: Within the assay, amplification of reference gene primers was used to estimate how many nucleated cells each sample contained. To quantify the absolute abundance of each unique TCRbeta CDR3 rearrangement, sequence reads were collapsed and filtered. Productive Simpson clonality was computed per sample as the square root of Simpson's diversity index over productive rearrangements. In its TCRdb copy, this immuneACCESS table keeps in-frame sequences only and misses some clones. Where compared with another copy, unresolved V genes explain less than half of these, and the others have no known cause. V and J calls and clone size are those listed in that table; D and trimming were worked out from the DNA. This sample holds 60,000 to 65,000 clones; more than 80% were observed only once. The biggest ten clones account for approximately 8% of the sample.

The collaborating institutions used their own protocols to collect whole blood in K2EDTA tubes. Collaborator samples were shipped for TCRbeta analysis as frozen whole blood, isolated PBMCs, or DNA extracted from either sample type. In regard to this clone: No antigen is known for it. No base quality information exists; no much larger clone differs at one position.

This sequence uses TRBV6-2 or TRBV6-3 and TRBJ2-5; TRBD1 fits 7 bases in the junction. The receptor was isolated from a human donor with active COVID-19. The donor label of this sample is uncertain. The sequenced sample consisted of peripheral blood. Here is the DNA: TGTGCCAGCAGTTACCCTACAGGGGAATGGGCCCAGTACTTC. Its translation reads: CASSYPTGEWAQYF.